The 5 T cell receptor beta chains below were found in one sample sequenced in a study of post-analysis software for immune sequencing data (dated by TCRdb to the mid-2010s). Beyond this particular receptor, the publication reports: Significantly higher frequencies in patients than in controls were found for roughly 5 TRBV segments, including TRBV5-6, TRBV5-1 and TRBV20-1.

Library preparation employed PCR. The reads were generated on an Illumina HiSeq 2500. Unique molecular identifiers were incorporated into TCR beta cDNA libraries to reduce PCR and sequencing biases. Starting from the raw public reads, TCRdb applied fastp trimming at Q25, assembled clones with MiXCR and retained in-frame beta chains. When rows share a CDR3 protein, they turn into one entry using the most common DNA and genes. The sample data list some 690,000 distinct CDR3 sequences, and about 32% of these were observed just once. Roughly 0.54% of the sample belongs to the ten largest clones. For these receptors, no antigen is known. Sequenced input: blood. All receptors come from a girl aged 10 to 17 with multiple sclerosis.

This clonotype was observed at least ten times. This chain uses TRBV6-6 with TRBJ2-1; tentatively, D is TRBD2 (6 bases). V was shortened by 5 bases and J by 3 bases, with 11 bases between the two germline ends. Germline assignment: CDR1 MNHNY and CDR2 SVGAGI (reference sequence). The CDR3 is made up of 14 amino acids. The CDR3, as DNA: TGTGCCAGCAGTCTAATTAGCGGCTACAATGAGCAGTTCTTC. The encoded protein is CASSLISGYNEQFF.

In its sample, this clonotype was seen many times. V and J are TRBV29-1 and TRBJ2-5; the D gene is possibly TRBD1 (7 bases). Germline-derived CDR1 and CDR2 are SQVTM and ANQGSEA. The length of the CDR3 is 13 residues. Between the trimmed V and J ends, which lost 4 bases and 4 bases, there was a span of 13 bases. The CDR3: CSVVGTAGETQYF. CDR3 DNA sequence: TGCAGCGTTGTCGGGACAGCGGGAGAGACCCAGTACTTC.

This clonotype was detected a few times. The rearrangement joins TRBV7-2 to TRBJ2-7; TRBD2 matches at 8 bases. Germline trimming cut 1 base from V and 9 bases from J; bases unmatched to any gene: 14. The CDR3 consists of 16 residues. From germline, CDR1 is SGHTA and CDR2 FQGNSA. This CDR3 is CASSLGRGREGLRQYF. DNA of the CDR3: TGTGCCAGCAGCTTAGGACGTGGACGGGAGGGCCTTAGGCAGTACTTC.

This clonotype was counted once. The V gene is TRBV20-1, the J gene TRBJ2-7; tentative D call: TRBD1 (6 bases). The CDR3 extends over 13 amino acids. Per germline, CDR1 DFQATT and CDR2 SNEGSKA (reference sequence). V dropped 2 bases and J dropped 2 bases, with 10 bases sitting between them. CDR3 amino acids: CSARNTGTYEQYF. The CDR3 DNA sequence: TGCAGTGCTAGAAACACAGGGACCTACGAGCAGTACTTC.

The V call is TRBV7-2, the J call TRBJ2-1; 8 bases agree with TRBD2. The CDR3 covers 14 residues. Trimming cost V 2 bases and J 10 bases; bases outside gene matches: 7. Germline V CDR1 and CDR2: SGHTA, FQGNSA. The CDR3 DNA follows: TGTGCCAGCAGCTTAAGCACTAGCGGCTACGAGCAGTTCTTC. Translating gives CASSLSTSGYEQFF. Using reference TRBV7-2 and TRBJ2-1 for the parts outside the CDR3, the full variable domain is GAGVSQSPSNKVTEKGKDVELRCDPISGHTALYWYRQSLGQGLEFLIYFQGNSAPDKSGLPSDRFSAERTGGSVSTLTIQRTQQEDSAVYLCASSLSTSGYEQFFGPGTRLTVL.